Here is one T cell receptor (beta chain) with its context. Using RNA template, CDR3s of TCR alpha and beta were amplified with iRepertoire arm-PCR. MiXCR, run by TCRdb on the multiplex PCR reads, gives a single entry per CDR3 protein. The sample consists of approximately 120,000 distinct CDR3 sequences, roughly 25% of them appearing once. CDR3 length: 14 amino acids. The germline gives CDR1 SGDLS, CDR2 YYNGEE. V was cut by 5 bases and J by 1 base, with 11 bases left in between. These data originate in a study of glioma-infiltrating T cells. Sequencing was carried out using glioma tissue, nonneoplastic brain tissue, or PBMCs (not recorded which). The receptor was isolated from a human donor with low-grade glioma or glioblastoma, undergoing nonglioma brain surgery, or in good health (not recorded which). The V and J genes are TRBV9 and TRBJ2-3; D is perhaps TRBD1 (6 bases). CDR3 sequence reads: CASSYRVGTDTQYF. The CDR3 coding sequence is TGTGCCAGCAGTTACAGGGTTGGCACAGATACGCAGTATTTT.